Below, 25 T cell receptor beta chains from the same sample are listed, as sequenced in a study of CD8+CD57+ T cells in acquired aplastic anemia. CD8+CD57+ cell expansion, shown by flow cytometry, had occurred in the patients selected for sequencing. Both TCR beta VDJ combination and CDR3 sequence profiling were carried out. Genomic DNA was the template for this profiling. TCRdb reprocessed the reads via MiXCR and lists one record per CDR3 protein. The sample lists over 150,000 distinct CDR3 sequences, roughly 63% occurring once. The source material was sorted CD4+, CD8+, or CD8+CD57+ T cells (not recorded which) from PBMCs. These receptors all come from a human donor with aplastic anemia.

As regards this clonotype: A much more abundant neighbour one base away suggests this may be a read error. The V call is TRBV4-1, the J call TRBJ1-6, with D possibly matching TRBD1 (5 bases). Germline values: CDR1 MGHRA, CDR2 YSYEKL. CDR3 length equals 19 residues. The CDR3 protein is CASSHGVGRASSYKSPLHF. Here the CDR3 DNA reads TGCGCCAGCAGCCACGGGGTGGGCAGGGCGAGCTCCTATAAGTCACCCCTCCACTTT.

J is TRBJ1-1 and V is TRBV19; possibly TRBD1 for D (5 bases). This CDR3 comprises 14 residues. Germline CDR1 LNHDA, CDR2 SQIVND (reference sequence). V gave up 4 bases and J gave up 7 bases, with 16 bases separating them. The CDR3 loop reads CASSTGRQAIEAFF. The CDR3 nucleotides are TGTGCCAGTAGTACGGGACGTCAGGCAATTGAAGCTTTCTTT.

The CDR3 nucleotides read TGTGCCAGCAGTGAGTCCCTACAGGGATTCTATGGCTACACCTTC. It codes for CASSESLQGFYGYTF. The chain is built from TRBV6-1 and TRBJ1-2; TRBD1 is a possible D gene (6 bases). CDR1 and CDR2 (germline): MNHNS, SASEGT. The CDR3 covers 15 residues. V was shortened by 3 bases and J by 4 bases, with 15 bases between the two germline ends.

The chain is built from TRBV19 and TRBJ1-2, with 7 bases identical to TRBD1. CDR1 and CDR2 (germline): LNHDA, SQIVND (reference sequence). Trimming cost V 7 bases and J 0 bases; bases outside gene matches: 11. This CDR3 is 16 amino acids long. In nucleotides, the CDR3 is TGTGCCAGTACCAAACAGGGGACGGGAGCTAACTATGGCTACACCTTC. Residues: CASTKQGTGANYGYTF.

The chain employs TRBV29-1 and TRBJ2-7; D may match TRBD1 or TRBD2 (5 bases each). The CDR3 is 12 amino acids. Trimming pared 4 bases from V and 3 bases from J, leaving 10 bases between. In germline, CDR1 is SQVTM, CDR2 ANQGSEA. Here the CDR3 DNA reads TGCAGCGTTGTCCAGGGAGACTACGAGCAGTACTTC. This encodes CSVVQGDYEQYF.

The gene calls are TRBV29-1 and TRBJ2-3; 7 bases align to TRBD2. Germline CDR1 reads SQVTM; CDR2 reads ANQGSEA. The J segment lost 6 bases and the V segment lost 7 bases, leaving 10 bases of the junction unmatched. There are 13 residues in the CDR3. CDR3 nucleotide sequence: TGCAGCGCTATAGGACTAGTCGACGATACGCAGTATTTT. Amino acid sequence: CSAIGLVDDTQYF.

This clonotype was seen ten or more times. This rearrangement joins TRBV7-6 to TRBJ2-7; possibly TRBD1 or TRBD2 for D (6 bases each). Trimming cost V 2 bases and J 7 bases, with 21 bases left between them. Germline lookup yields CDR1 SGHVS and CDR2 FNYEAQ. CDR3 size: 16 residues. The CDR3 bases are TGTGCCAGCAGCTTATCTACAGGGTGGGGGGCGGGGGAGCAGTACTTC. It translates to CASSLSTGWGAGEQYF.

This clonotype was observed a single time. CDR3 sequence reads: CSARGLAGGQETQYF. The DNA for the CDR3 is TGCAGTGCTAGAGGTCTAGCGGGGGGTCAAGAGACCCAGTACTTC. This chain joins TRBV20-1 and TRBJ2-5, with TRBD2 matching 11 bases. Per the germline V gene, CDR1 is DFQATT and CDR2 is SNEGSKA (reference sequence). The CDR3 is made up of 15 amino acids. V shed 1 base, J shed 2 bases, and the junction held 3 bases outside the gene matches.

V gene TRBV24-1 combines with J gene TRBJ2-2; D call uncertain. Looked up from germline, CDR1 is KGHDR and CDR2 is SFDVKD. Trimming stripped 3 bases from V and 7 bases from J, with 5 bases between. The CDR3 length is 12 residues. CDR3 DNA: TGTGCCACCAGTGATCCTGGCGGGGAGCTGTTTTTT. Its translation: CATSDPGGELFF.

The chain is built from TRBV7-6 and TRBJ2-5; D may be TRBD1 or TRBD2 (5 bases each). The CDR3 has 13 amino acids. Looked up from germline, CDR1 is SGHVS and CDR2 is FNYEAQ. V dropped 4 bases and J dropped 4 bases, with 10 bases sitting between them. This chain's CDR3 is CASSSRGGETQYF. CDR3 sequence (DNA): TGTGCCAGCAGCTCCCGTGGGGGAGAGACCCAGTACTTC. Complete variable domain (other parts from reference TRBV7-6 and TRBJ2-5): GAGVSQSPRYKVTKRGQDVALRCDPISGHVSLYWYRQALGQGPEFLTYFNYEAQQDKSGLPNDRFSAERPEGSISTLTIQRTEQRDSAMYRCASSSRGGETQYFGPGTRLLVL.

The V and J genes are TRBV10-3 and TRBJ2-1, with D uncertain. Trimming cost V 2 bases and J 6 bases, with 11 bases left between them. This CDR3 is 14 amino acids long. Germline values: CDR1 ENHRY, CDR2 SYGVKD. The CDR3 protein is CAISEGSLFNEQFF. The CDR3 DNA sequence: TGTGCCATCAGTGAGGGGTCCCTTTTCAATGAGCAGTTCTTC.

V and J are TRBV12-5 and TRBJ2-3; possible D gene TRBD2, 6 bases. Germline V gene lookup returns CDR1 LGHNT and CDR2 FRNRAP. The CDR3 is 13 amino acids. V was shortened by 2 bases and J by 4 bases, with 7 bases between the two germline ends. In DNA form, the CDR3 reads TGTGCTAGTGGTTTGTCGGGGGCAGATACGCAGTATTTT. Translating gives CASGLSGADTQYF.

In its sample, this clonotype was seen many times. The chain has TRBV12-3 or TRBV12-4 and TRBJ2-7; 9 bases align to TRBD1. The CDR3 is 19 residues long. The junction had 22 bases not matched to a gene; V was cut back by 5 bases and J by 5 bases. CDR3 bases: TGTGCCAGCAGTGTAACCCCCTCGCGATTGGGACAGGGTCAACACGAGCAGTACTTC. Translation gives CASSVTPSRLGQGQHEQYF.

The chain employs TRBV19 and TRBJ1-1; D is unresolved. V was trimmed by 6 bases and J by 1 base, leaving 6 bases between them. Germline assignment: CDR1 LNHDA and CDR2 SQIVND (reference sequence). This CDR3 has 12 residues. The CDR3 DNA sequence: TGTGCCAGTAGCCCAGCGAACACTGAAGCTTTCTTT. Its translation is CASSPANTEAFF.

This clonotype was picked up a small number of times. This chain uses TRBV2 with TRBJ2-5; 10 nucleotides align to TRBD1. V dropped 0 bases and J dropped 9; count of bases not matched to a gene: 4. This CDR3 region has 14 residues. CDR1 and CDR2 from the germline V gene are SNHLY and FYNNEI. DNA for the CDR3: TGTGCCAGCAGTGAAGCGTGGGACAGGGGAGCCCAGTACTTC. Its protein is CASSEAWDRGAQYF.

The sample holds many counts of this clonotype. The genes are TRBV12-3 or TRBV12-4 and TRBJ1-5, with 10 bases identical to TRBD1. The CDR3 totals 14 residues. Trimming took 5 bases from V and 7 from J; bases not matched to a gene: 5. CDR3 DNA: TGTGCCAGCAGTACCGGACAGGGGGGGCAGCCCCAGCATTTT. Translating gives CASSTGQGGQPQHF.

This clonotype was seen ten or more times. The chain links TRBV30 to TRBJ2-1, with no clear D. Trimming took 4 bases from V and 4 from J, leaving 14 bases between them. The length of the CDR3 is 14 residues. Per germline, CDR1 GTSNPN and CDR2 SVGIG (reference sequence). The CDR3 DNA reads as TGTGCCTGGACCGCCGGCTCCCCTTACAATGAGCAGTTCTTC. Its protein is CAWTAGSPYNEQFF.

About this clonotype itself: One junction end does not reproduce the germline sequence, and a read error may be involved. This chain connects TRBV4-1 to TRBJ2-7; the D is unclear. Germline V gene lookup returns CDR1 MGHRA and CDR2 YSYEKL. The CDR3 length is 14 residues. The CDR3 coding sequence is TGTGCCAGCAGCCAAGAAATTAGGGTTGGGGAGCAGTACTTC. As protein: CASSQEIRVGEQYF.

This chain joins TRBV5-5 and TRBJ1-2, with unresolved D. Germline assignment: CDR1 SGHKS and CDR2 YYEKEE (reference sequence). The CDR3 consists of 14 residues. Trimming removed 0 bases from V and 2 bases from J, with 8 bases in between. CDR3 region: CASSLVAGNYGYTF. In nucleotides, the CDR3 is TGTGCCAGCAGCTTGGTTGCAGGAAACTATGGCTACACCTTC.

The rearrangement joins TRBV6-5 to TRBJ2-3; D unresolved. V dropped 5 bases and J dropped 6 bases, with 9 bases sitting between them. Germline V lookup: CDR1 MNHEY, CDR2 SVGAGI. The CDR3 runs 12 residues. CDR3 amino acids: CASSVRADTQYF. The CDR3, as DNA: TGTGCCAGCAGTGTTAGGGCGGATACGCAGTATTTT.

V is TRBV7-2 and J is TRBJ2-5; 11 bases align to TRBD2. V was pared by 5 bases and J by 7 bases, with 3 bases of the junction left unmatched. The CDR3 runs 13 residues. CDR1 and CDR2 (germline): SGHTA, FQGNSA. Here the CDR3 reads CASSPTSGATQYF. The DNA for the CDR3 is TGTGCCAGCAGCCCGACTAGCGGGGCGACCCAGTACTTC.

V gene TRBV7-2 combines with J gene TRBJ1-1; D possibly corresponds to TRBD1 (6 bases). The CDR3 has 15 residues. Germline CDR1 reads SGHTA; CDR2 reads FQGNSA. Trimming cost V 1 base and J 4 bases, with 13 bases left between them. For the CDR3, the DNA is TGTGCCAGCAGCTTAGTACCGGGGGGCGGCACTGAAGCTTTCTTT. Translation: CASSLVPGGGTEAFF.

The rearrangement uses TRBV2 and TRBJ2-5; D tentatively fits TRBD1 or TRBD2 (5 bases each). The germline V gene has CDR1 SNHLY and CDR2 FYNNEI. This CDR3 is built from 12 residues. The V and J ends lost 8 bases and 3 bases respectively, with 10 bases between them. DNA for the CDR3: TGTGCCAGCCGGGTGGGGGAAGAGACCCAGTACTTC. It is translated as CASRVGEETQYF.

V usage is TRBV28 and J usage is TRBJ1-6; 8 nucleotides align to TRBD1. Germline V lookup: CDR1 MDHEN, CDR2 SYDVKM. The ends lost 4 bases at V and 7 bases at J; junction bases unmatched: 12. The CDR3 contains 17 residues. The CDR3 region has the DNA TGTGCCAGCAGTTCCCCCAGGGGGCGCGTCGGCAATTCACCCCTCCACTTT. Protein product: CASSSPRGRVGNSPLHF.

This clonotype was recorded a few times. A read error may account for a junction end that differs from germline. The chain links TRBV20-1 to TRBJ2-5; TRBD2 matches at 9 bases. This CDR3 spans 15 amino acids. CDR1 DFQATT and CDR2 SNEGSKA come from the germline V gene (reference sequence). CDR3 protein: CSARGHSGSSETQYF. The DNA for the CDR3 is TGCAGTGCCAGAGGCCATAGCGGGAGTTCAGAGACCCAGTACTTC.